The present entry profiles one T cell receptor beta chain with its context. Its antigen is undetermined. The method was immunoSEQ multiplex PCR; TCRdb's version includes in-frame clones alone and lacks a portion of them. The sample holds 88,000 or so clones; 85% are singletons and the top ten take 2.2%. This sample stems from a study of a mutant IDH1 vaccine in newly diagnosed glioma. Study-level information: Patients received vaccination from 4-6 weeks after radiotherapy alone, or with temozolomide cycles.

The CDR3 is 14 amino acids. Germline assignment: CDR1 SGHAT and CDR2 FQNNGV. Trimming cost V 0 bases and J 3 bases, with 8 bases left between them. Time point: week 23, last vaccination. Topical imiquimod accompanied each vaccine dose, which consisted of 300 ug of mutant IDH1 20-mer peptide. The receptor comes from a man aged 30 to 39 with glioma. Some clones in this sample may be carry-over from other donors' samples. Sequenced here: PBMCs, sampled from a glioma patient whose treatment included an IDH1 peptide vaccine. V usage is TRBV11-2 and J usage is TRBJ1-1, with D perhaps matching TRBD1 (5 bases). CDR3 loop: CASSLDGGYTEAFF. CDR3 in DNA: TGTGCCAGCAGCTTAGATGGGGGTTACACTGAAGCTTTCTTT.